The entry below describes one T cell receptor (beta chain). In the original processing: By means of reference gene primer amplification, nucleated cell counts were estimated. Clones were read by immunoSEQ multiplex PCR, and TCRdb kept only the in-frame ones, dropping some. V and J calls plus clone size are reproduced from that table; the DNA served to infer D and trimming. The sample carries some 240,000 clones, 65% to 85% recorded once. The data are from a study of blood T cell repertoires in COVID-19. CDR3 length: 12 residues. Germline V gives CDR1 LNHDA, CDR2 SQIVND (reference sequence). Trimming stripped 8 bases from V and 5 bases from J, with 12 bases between. Those enrolled, adults aged roughly 18 to 90 years, came from about two dozen US areas.

The TCR was taken from a man in his fifties who had recovered from COVID-19. The chain combines TRBV19 with TRBJ1-2; possibly TRBD1 for D (6 bases). Sequencing input: PBMCs or T cells enriched from blood (not recorded which). CDR3: CASSGTSYGYTF. Written as DNA, the CDR3 is TGTGCCAGTTCCGGGACATCGTATGGCTACACCTTC.